This paragraph covers one T cell receptor beta chain sequence. The sample is drawn from a study of cytomegalovirus exposure and HLA in healthy donors. PCR involved 60 Vbeta and 13 Jbeta primers. Libraries were prepared by immunoSEQ multiplex PCR; TCRdb keeps only in-frame clonotypes and omits some of them. This table holds approximately 150,000 clones, around 68% found once. This receptor was identified in a man in his fifties or sixties in good health and CMV-seronegative. The sequenced material came from PBMCs.

The DNA for the CDR3 is TGTGCCAGTCTTACAGGGGGCCCAAACCAAGAGACCCAGTACTTC. Its translation is CASLTGGPNQETQYF. The chain employs TRBV2 and TRBJ2-5, with 9 bases that match TRBD1. The ends lost 9 bases at V and 0 bases at J; junction bases unmatched: 8. Germline loops: CDR1 SNHLY, CDR2 FYNNEI. The CDR3 consists of 15 residues.